A selection of T cell receptor beta chains follows, all from one sample in a study of T cell changes during pregnancy in multiple sclerosis. Using immunoSEQ multiplex PCR, the repertoire was profiled, and TCRdb retains in-frame clones only, with some absent. The sample lists 25,000 to 35,000 clones, 90% occurring once. The sequences come from CD4+ T cells from peripheral blood mononuclear cells, collected in the second trimester of pregnancy. The receptor set was obtained from a female donor in good health, enrolled as a control in a pregnancy study. Each CDR3 is given with its conserved first and last residue. The order of the fields is V gene, J gene, clone size, D gene, CDR3 protein, CDR3 DNA. A D gene is named only where the DNA matches it firmly. Clone size is given for some rows only: seen once, a few or many times, or a class if the clone is expanded.

V gene: TRBV27
J gene: TRBJ1-2
clone size: .
D gene: .
CDR3 protein: CASSLFFGGPRSHGGYTF
CDR3 DNA: TGTGCCAGCAGTTTATTTTTTGGGGGCCCGAGGAGTCATGGTGGCTACACCTTC

V gene: TRBV5-1
J gene: TRBJ2-5
clone size: .
D gene: TRBD2
CDR3 protein: CASSSLAGGVETQYF
CDR3 DNA: TGCGCCAGCAGCTCCCTAGCGGGGGGCGTGGAGACCCAGTACTTC

V gene: TRBV10-3
J gene: TRBJ2-7
clone size: .
D gene: .
CDR3 protein: CASGQGATYEQYF
CDR3 DNA: TGTGCCAGCGGCCAAGGGGCAACCTACGAGCAGTACTTC

V gene: TRBV7-2
J gene: TRBJ2-2
clone size: .
D gene: TRBD2
CDR3 protein: CASSPAGASGGELFF
CDR3 DNA: TGTGCCAGCAGCCCAGCGGGGGCCTCGGGCGGGGAGCTGTTTTTT

V gene: TRBV6-5
J gene: TRBJ1-5
clone size: .
D gene: .
CDR3 protein: CASLQGFVNQPQHF
CDR3 DNA: TGTGCCAGCCTCCAGGGCTTTGTCAATCAGCCCCAGCATTTT

V gene: TRBV7-6
J gene: TRBJ1-6
clone size: .
D gene: TRBD1
CDR3 protein: CASSLGGGQDNSPLHF
CDR3 DNA: TGTGCCAGCAGCTTAGGGGGGGGACAGGATAATTCACCCCTCCACTTT

V gene: TRBV9
J gene: TRBJ2-7
clone size: .
D gene: .
CDR3 protein: CASSPRRQASYEQYF
CDR3 DNA: TGTGCCAGCAGCCCCCGAAGACAGGCCTCCTACGAGCAGTACTTC

V gene: TRBV11-2
J gene: TRBJ2-2
clone size: .
D gene: TRBD2
CDR3 protein: CASSFPGRDTGELFF
CDR3 DNA: TGTGCCAGCAGCTTTCCGGGGAGGGATACCGGGGAGCTGTTTTTT

V gene: TRBV30
J gene: TRBJ1-4
clone size: .
D gene: .
CDR3 protein: CAWKPGRRLFF
CDR3 DNA: TGTGCCTGGAAACCCGGTCGTCGGCTGTTTTTT

V gene: TRBV19
J gene: TRBJ2-5
clone size: .
D gene: TRBD1
CDR3 protein: CASRDRGRETQYF
CDR3 DNA: TGTGCCAGTAGAGACAGGGGGCGGGAGACCCAGTACTTC

V gene: TRBV29-1
J gene: TRBJ2-2
clone size: .
D gene: TRBD2
CDR3 protein: CSASGGPNTGELFF
CDR3 DNA: TGCAGCGCCTCGGGAGGACCTAACACCGGGGAGCTGTTTTTT

V gene: TRBV14
J gene: TRBJ2-7
clone size: few
D gene: .
CDR3 protein: CASSQGVRGIRYEQYF
CDR3 DNA: TGTGCCAGCAGCCAAGGGGTACGGGGTATCCGCTACGAGCAGTACTTC

V gene: TRBV6-5
J gene: TRBJ2-3
clone size: .
D gene: .
CDR3 protein: CASRLLTTTDTQYF
CDR3 DNA: TGTGCCAGCCGCTTACTTACCACCACAGATACGCAGTATTTT

V gene: TRBV18
J gene: TRBJ2-3
clone size: .
D gene: .
CDR3 protein: CASSPPAPDTQYF
CDR3 DNA: TGTGCCAGCTCGCCGCCAGCGCCAGATACGCAGTATTTT

V gene: TRBV7-2
J gene: TRBJ2-7
clone size: .
D gene: .
CDR3 protein: CASSLRPGHGVGEQYF
CDR3 DNA: TGTGCCAGCAGCCTCCGACCGGGACACGGGGTGGGTGAGCAGTACTTC

V gene: TRBV7-2
J gene: TRBJ2-1
clone size: once
D gene: .
CDR3 protein: CASTLASAGNNEQFF
CDR3 DNA: TGTGCCAGCACCCTGGCTAGCGCTGGGAACAATGAGCAGTTCTTC

V gene: TRBV6-6
J gene: TRBJ1-2
clone size: .
D gene: TRBD1
CDR3 protein: CASSYSPGQGIQGYTF
CDR3 DNA: TGTGCCAGCAGTTACTCTCCCGGACAGGGAATCCAGGGCTACACCTTC

V gene: TRBV6-5
J gene: TRBJ1-1
clone size: .
D gene: TRBD1
CDR3 protein: CASSSGTGTATEAFF
CDR3 DNA: TGTGCCAGCAGTTCCGGGACAGGGACGGCCACTGAAGCTTTCTTT

V gene: TRBV29-1
J gene: TRBJ1-4
clone size: once
D gene: .
CDR3 protein: CSVAKMSLGLNEKLFF
CDR3 DNA: TGCAGCGTCGCAAAAATGAGCCTGGGGCTCAATGAAAAACTGTTTTTT

V gene: TRBV27
J gene: TRBJ2-5
clone size: .
D gene: TRBD2
CDR3 protein: CASSARATSGRGQETQYF
CDR3 DNA: TGTGCCAGCAGTGCCCGAGCCACTAGCGGGAGGGGGCAAGAGACCCAGTACTTC

V gene: TRBV11-3
J gene: TRBJ2-2
clone size: .
D gene: TRBD2
CDR3 protein: CASSLGGGPTGELFF
CDR3 DNA: TGTGCCAGCAGCTTAGGGGGGGGACCTACCGGGGAGCTGTTTTTT

V gene: TRBV5-1
J gene: TRBJ2-1
clone size: .
D gene: TRBD1
CDR3 protein: CASGTGTGSHNEQFF
CDR3 DNA: TGCGCCAGCGGGACCGGGACAGGGTCCCACAATGAGCAGTTCTTC

V gene: TRBV18
J gene: TRBJ2-7
clone size: .
D gene: TRBD1
CDR3 protein: CASSPGIGTAYEQYF
CDR3 DNA: TGTGCCAGCTCACCGGGAATAGGGACAGCCTACGAGCAGTACTTC

V gene: TRBV23-1
J gene: TRBJ1-1
clone size: .
D gene: TRBD1
CDR3 protein: CASSQSPDRGYVNTEAFF
CDR3 DNA: TGCGCCAGCAGTCAATCCCCCGACAGGGGGTATGTGAACACTGAAGCTTTCTTT

V gene: TRBV5-4
J gene: TRBJ2-7
clone size: .
D gene: TRBD2
CDR3 protein: CASSQLAGGPYEQYF
CDR3 DNA: TGTGCCAGCAGCCAACTAGCGGGGGGACCCTACGAGCAGTACTTC

V gene: TRBV6-4
J gene: TRBJ1-1
clone size: .
D gene: .
CDR3 protein: CASRRHDYMNTEAFF
CDR3 DNA: TGTGCCAGCAGGAGACACGATTACATGAACACTGAAGCTTTCTTT

V gene: TRBV6-5
J gene: TRBJ2-5
clone size: .
D gene: .
CDR3 protein: CASSKTGGEETQYF
CDR3 DNA: TGTGCCAGCAGTAAGACAGGAGGAGAAGAGACCCAGTACTTC

V gene: TRBV9
J gene: TRBJ1-3
clone size: once
D gene: .
CDR3 protein: CASSVQAGSGNTIYF
CDR3 DNA: TGTGCCAGCAGCGTGCAGGCGGGATCTGGAAACACCATATATTTT

V gene: TRBV10-3
J gene: TRBJ1-1
clone size: .
D gene: .
CDR3 protein: CAISDLGANTEAFF
CDR3 DNA: TGTGCCATCAGTGATCTAGGGGCGAACACTGAAGCTTTCTTT

V gene: TRBV7-7
J gene: TRBJ2-3
clone size: .
D gene: .
CDR3 protein: CASSQGLASTDTQYF
CDR3 DNA: TGTGCTAGCAGCCAGGGACTGGCTAGCACAGATACGCAGTATTTT

V gene: TRBV6-1
J gene: TRBJ1-6
clone size: .
D gene: TRBD1
CDR3 protein: CASSATGLLGSPLHF
CDR3 DNA: TGTGCCAGCAGTGCGACAGGGTTGTTGGGGTCACCCCTCCACTTT

V gene: TRBV5-1
J gene: TRBJ1-6
clone size: .
D gene: TRBD1
CDR3 protein: CASSATTGNYNSPLHF
CDR3 DNA: TGCGCCAGCAGCGCGACGACAGGGAACTATAATTCACCCCTCCACTTT

V gene: TRBV5-1
J gene: TRBJ1-1
clone size: .
D gene: .
CDR3 protein: CASSPEGVTEAFF
CDR3 DNA: TGCGCCAGCAGCCCCGAAGGGGTCACTGAAGCTTTCTTT

V gene: TRBV18
J gene: TRBJ2-7
clone size: once
D gene: TRBD2
CDR3 protein: CASSPWASGSRSEQYF
CDR3 DNA: TGTGCCAGCTCACCATGGGCTAGCGGGAGTAGGTCCGAGCAGTACTTC

V gene: TRBV7-9
J gene: TRBJ2-1
clone size: once
D gene: .
CDR3 protein: CASSVSPQNSYNEQFF
CDR3 DNA: TGTGCCAGCAGCGTGAGCCCCCAAAACTCCTACAATGAGCAGTTCTTC

V gene: TRBV2
J gene: TRBJ1-5
clone size: .
D gene: .
CDR3 protein: CASSEGLRPAEQPQHF
CDR3 DNA: TGTGCCAGCAGTGAAGGCCTTAGGCCCGCGGAGCAGCCCCAGCATTTT